What follows is one T cell receptor beta chain and its context. Assay: immunoSEQ multiplex PCR; the TCRdb copy retains only in-frame clones and omits some. This sample has 2,500,000 or so clones, with roughly 93% found just once. Naive CD4+ cells were CD45RA-selected; the remaining cells were memory. These data originate in a study of shared clonotypes between healthy human individuals. Study in general: Sampling drew on donors who were a couple of women and a few men aged 18 to 49.

The V and J ends lost 5 bases and 5 bases respectively, with 9 bases between them. Germline V gene sequence: CDR1 SEHNR, CDR2 FQNEAQ (reference sequence). This CDR3 contains 13 residues. Sequencing was done on a sample of naive CD4+ T cells from PBMCs. Subset in this sample: CD45RA+ positively selected. This TCR was sampled from a man aged 18 to 29 in good health. Some clones in this sample may be carry-over from other donors' samples. The rearrangement links TRBV7-9 to TRBJ2-2; the D is unclear. The CDR3 DNA reads as TGTGCCAGCAGCAAAAGATTTACCGGGGAGCTGTTTTTT. It codes for CASSKRFTGELFF.